What follows describes a single T cell receptor (beta chain). This sample was included in a study of T-cell reconstitution after alpha-beta-depleted transplantation in children. V was shortened by 7 bases and J by 4 bases, with 22 bases between the two germline ends. CDR3 size: 16 residues. The germline V gene encodes CDR1 SNHLY and CDR2 FYNNEI. Library preparation (for TCRbeta) was performed with unique molecular identifiers. MiXCR was run by TCRdb on the PCR reads, yielding one entry per CDR3 protein. Of around 420,000 distinct CDR3 sequences listed, 16% are singletons. V gene TRBV2 combines with J gene TRBJ2-5; D is possibly TRBD1 (6 bases). Sequenced material: PBMCs, mostly from graft donor cells, taken 360 days after TCRalphabeta/CD19-depleted stem cell transplant. This receptor was obtained from a boy under two years old who had a stem cell transplant for Wiskott-Aldrich syndrome, so the T cells may come from the graft donor. The CDR3 spells CASTSVPRDKRETQYF. CDR3 DNA: TGTGCCAGCACCTCAGTCCCCCGGGACAAGAGAGAGACCCAGTACTTC.